The clone carrying this TCR beta chain was detected ten times or more. TCRdb ran MiXCR on the 5' RACE reads and lists one entry per CDR3 protein. Of 100,000 to 150,000 distinct CDR3 sequences listed, 3.2% are singletons. The source of the sample is a study of neurological immune-mediated disorders. Germline values: CDR1 SGHRS, CDR2 YFSETQ. V was pared by 0 bases and J by 8 bases, with 4 bases between. The CDR3 totals 11 residues. The chain joins TRBV5-1 to TRBJ2-3; no definite D call. This TCR derives from a woman aged 30 to 39 with multiple sclerosis. The sequenced material came from PBMCs. As DNA, the CDR3 is TGCGCCAGCAGCTTGGATAGTACGCAGTATTTT. This encodes CASSLDSTQYF.